Listed below are T cell receptor beta chains from one sample, sequenced in a study of blood T cell repertoires in COVID-19. TCRdb keeps only in-frame clones here, not all; method: immunoSEQ multiplex PCR. The sample has roughly 200,000 clones, 75% to 85% seen once. Sequenced: peripheral blood. These receptors came from a woman aged 80 or over with COVID-19, enrolled during active disease. Each CDR3 is given without its conserved first and last residue. Size is omitted from some rows. Given values are once, few, many or a class for expanded clones.

few	TRBV3-1/TRBV3-2	TRBJ1-2	ASSRGEDGYT
NA	TRBV28	TRBJ2-7	ASGLAALSEQY
few	TRBV27	TRBJ1-5	ASSYRAPTSNQPQH
NA	TRBV5-1	TRBJ2-7	ASSLGQQPSYEQY
NA	TRBV7-9	TRBJ1-6	ASSLGGSGDSPLH
NA	TRBV18	TRBJ1-1	ASSPIGGTEAF
NA	TRBV5-1	TRBJ1-5	ASSESGTPSLNQPQH
NA	TRBV7-2	TRBJ1-2	ASSLAVAGDGYT
NA	TRBV7-9	TRBJ2-1	ASSPQRLGGNEQF
NA	TRBV10-2	TRBJ2-5	ASSSRTSGGARETQY
NA	TRBV18	TRBJ1-4	ASSPSREKLF
NA	TRBV28	TRBJ1-2	ASTGQNYGYT
NA	TRBV5-1	TRBJ2-2	ASSGDSLRELF
once	TRBV5-4	TRBJ2-5	ASSPGQWVSRTQY
NA	TRBV5-6	TRBJ1-5	ASSLRGTGNQPQH
NA	TRBV7-9	TRBJ2-7	ASSLVAEEQY
NA	TRBV5-1	TRBJ2-1	ASSAGRLAGGPTYNEQF
NA	TRBV18	TRBJ1-1	ASSVRTGKNTEAF
NA	TRBV5-1	TRBJ1-1	ASSGGADGTEAF
NA	TRBV5-1	TRBJ2-1	ASSLISGNEQF
few	TRBV24-1	TRBJ2-3	ATSDWQISTDTQY
NA	TRBV5-6	TRBJ2-7	ASSFRGLILKHEQY
NA	TRBV18	TRBJ1-2	ASSPIGDGYT
NA	TRBV24-1	TRBJ2-1	ATSDPRQGGYNEQF
NA	TRBV6-1	TRBJ2-1	ASSEMGGYNEQF
NA	TRBV24-1	TRBJ2-7	ATSDFSPTPDRARLGDEQY